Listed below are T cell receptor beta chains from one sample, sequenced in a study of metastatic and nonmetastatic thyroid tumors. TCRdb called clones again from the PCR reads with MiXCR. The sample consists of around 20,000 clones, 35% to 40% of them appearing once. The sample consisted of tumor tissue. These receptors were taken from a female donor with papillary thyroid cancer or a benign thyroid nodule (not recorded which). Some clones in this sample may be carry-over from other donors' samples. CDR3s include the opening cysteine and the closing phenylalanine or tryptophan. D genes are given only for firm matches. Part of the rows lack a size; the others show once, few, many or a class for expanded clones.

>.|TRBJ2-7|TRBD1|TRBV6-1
CASSQDRVYEQYF
TGTGCCAGCAGCCAGGACAGGGTCTACGAGCAGTACTTC
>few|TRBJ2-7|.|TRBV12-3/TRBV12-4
CASSLAQGILYEQYF
TGTGCCAGCAGTTTAGCACAGGGAATCCTCTACGAGCAGTACTTC
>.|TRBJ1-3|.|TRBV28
CASSFSGNTIYF
TGTGCCAGCAGTTTCTCCGGAAACACCATATATTTT
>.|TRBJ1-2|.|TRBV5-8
CASSLRATDYGYTF
TGTGCCAGCAGCTTACGCGCCACGGACTATGGCTACACCTTC
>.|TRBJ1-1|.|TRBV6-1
CASTERGNTEAFF
TGTGCCAGCACCGAAAGGGGGAACACTGAAGCTTTCTTT
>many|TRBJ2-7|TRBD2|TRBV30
CAWSRLAGAYEQYF
TGTGCCTGGAGTAGGCTAGCGGGAGCGTACGAGCAGTACTTC
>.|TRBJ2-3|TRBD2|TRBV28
CASSLDDGGSADTQYF
TGTGCCAGCAGTTTAGACGACGGCGGGAGCGCAGATACGCAGTATTTT
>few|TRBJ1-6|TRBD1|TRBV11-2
CASSVGQGNVPLHF
TGTGCCAGCAGCGTGGGACAGGGGAATGTACCCCTCCACTTT
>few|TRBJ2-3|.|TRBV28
CASRAASRGVAESADTQYF
TGTGCCAGCAGAGCAGCCTCCCGCGGGGTAGCGGAATCGGCAGATACGCAGTATTTT
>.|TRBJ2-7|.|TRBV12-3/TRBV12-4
CASSSHNLATSYEQYF
TGTGCCAGCAGTTCCCACAACCTCGCGACCTCCTACGAGCAGTACTTC
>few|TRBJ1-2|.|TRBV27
CASSFGGRGGYTF
TGTGCCAGCAGTTTCGGGGGGCGTGGTGGCTACACCTTC
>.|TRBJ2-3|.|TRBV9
CASSVGRSDTQYF
TGTGCCAGCAGCGTAGGGAGATCGGATACGCAGTATTTT
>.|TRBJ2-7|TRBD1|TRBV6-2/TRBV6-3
CASSSIWTGVYEQYF
TGTGCCAGCAGTTCGATCTGGACAGGGGTATACGAGCAGTACTTC
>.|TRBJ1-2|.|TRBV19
CASSIRENYGYTF
TGTGCCAGTAGTATTCGCGAGAACTATGGCTACACCTTC
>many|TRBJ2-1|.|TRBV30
CAWSPWWLRRRNEQFF
TGTGCCTGGAGTCCTTGGTGGCTCAGAAGAAGGAATGAGCAGTTCTTC
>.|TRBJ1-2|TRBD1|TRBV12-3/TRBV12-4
CASSPAGTGGYGYTF
TGTGCCAGCAGTCCCGCCGGGACAGGGGGCTATGGCTACACCTTC
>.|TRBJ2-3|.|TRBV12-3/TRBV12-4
CASRTGSSTDTQYF
TGTGCCAGCAGGACAGGTAGCAGCACAGATACGCAGTATTTT
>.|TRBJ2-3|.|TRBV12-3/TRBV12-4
CASRGYTDTQYF
TGTGCCAGCAGGGGGTACACAGATACGCAGTATTTT
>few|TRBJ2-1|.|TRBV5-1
CASSMGTSNEQFF
TGCGCCAGCAGCATGGGGACGTCCAATGAGCAGTTCTTC
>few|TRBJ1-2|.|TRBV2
CASSDRNYGYTF
TGTGCCAGCAGTGACAGGAACTATGGCTACACCTTC
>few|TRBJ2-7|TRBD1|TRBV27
CASSWRQGYEQYF
TGTGCCAGCAGTTGGAGACAGGGGTACGAGCAGTACTTC
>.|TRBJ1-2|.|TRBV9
CASSVDGRDHGYTF
TGTGCCAGCAGCGTAGATGGCAGGGACCACGGCTACACCTTC
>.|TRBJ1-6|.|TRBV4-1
CASSQDGEDLHF
TGCGCCAGCAGCCAAGACGGTGAGGACCTCCACTTT
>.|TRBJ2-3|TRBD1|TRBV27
CASSPRTGWPDTQYF
TGTGCCAGCAGTCCGCGGACAGGGTGGCCAGATACGCAGTATTTT
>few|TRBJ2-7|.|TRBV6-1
CASSELADQEAYEQYF
TGTGCCAGCAGTGAATTGGCCGACCAGGAGGCCTACGAGCAGTACTTC
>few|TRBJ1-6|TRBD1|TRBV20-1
CSPTGGLILSYNSPLHF
TGCAGTCCAACAGGGGGCCTTATTCTCTCCTATAATTCACCCCTCCACTTT
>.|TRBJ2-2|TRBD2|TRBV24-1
CATSEAGAVTGELFF
TGTGCCACCAGTGAAGCGGGAGCAGTAACCGGGGAGCTGTTTTTT
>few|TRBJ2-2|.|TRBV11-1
CASSLGRGAPDTGELFF
TGTGCCAGCAGCTTAGGACGAGGGGCGCCGGACACCGGGGAGCTGTTTTTT
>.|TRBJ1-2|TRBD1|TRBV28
CASSFALGGSGYTF
TGTGCCAGCAGCTTCGCATTAGGGGGCTCAGGCTACACCTTC
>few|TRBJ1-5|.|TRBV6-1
CASRTASNQPQHF
TGTGCCAGCAGGACGGCTAGCAATCAGCCCCAGCATTTT
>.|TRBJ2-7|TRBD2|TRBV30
CAWSEGLAGDEQYF
TGTGCCTGGAGTGAGGGGTTAGCGGGAGACGAGCAGTACTTC
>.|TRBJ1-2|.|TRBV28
CASSFRNYGYTF
TGTGCCAGCAGTTTTCGTAACTATGGCTACACCTTC
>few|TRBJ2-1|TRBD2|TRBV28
CASSSGAGGEYNEQFF
TGTGCCAGCAGTTCGGGAGCGGGGGGTGAATACAATGAGCAGTTCTTC
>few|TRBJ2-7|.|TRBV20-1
CSARENPGARGSEQYF
TGCAGTGCTAGAGAAAACCCAGGGGCGAGGGGTTCCGAGCAGTACTTC
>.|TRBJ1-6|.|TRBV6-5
CAAGRPPLHF
TGTGCTGCGGGGCGGCCACCCCTCCACTTT
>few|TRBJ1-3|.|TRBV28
CASSFQPFSGNTIYF
TGTGCCAGCAGTTTCCAGCCGTTCTCTGGAAACACCATATATTTT
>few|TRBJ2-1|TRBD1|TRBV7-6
CASSTGGEQFF
TGTGCCAGCAGCACAGGGGGCGAGCAGTTCTTC
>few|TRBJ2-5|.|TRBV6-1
CASRQQETQYF
TGTGCCAGCAGGCAGCAGGAGACCCAGTACTTC
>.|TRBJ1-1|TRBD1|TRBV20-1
CSGTGGVNTEAFF
TGCAGTGGGACAGGGGGCGTGAACACTGAAGCTTTCTTT
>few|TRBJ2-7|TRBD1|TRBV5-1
CASSLPGTGARYEQYF
TGCGCCAGCAGCTTGCCGGGGACAGGGGCGAGATACGAGCAGTACTTC
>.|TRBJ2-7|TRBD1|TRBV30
CAWTPGQGYEQYF
TGTGCCTGGACCCCCGGACAGGGCTACGAGCAGTACTTC
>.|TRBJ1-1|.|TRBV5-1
CASSRLGQRNTEAFF
TGCGCCAGCAGCCGATTGGGGCAGAGGAACACTGAAGCTTTCTTT
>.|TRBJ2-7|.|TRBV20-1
CSALLRTVINEQYF
TGCAGTGCCCTCTTAAGGACAGTAATTAACGAGCAGTACTTC
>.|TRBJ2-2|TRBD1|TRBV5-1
CASSKGAYANTGELFF
TGCGCCAGCAGTAAGGGGGCTTACGCGAACACCGGGGAGCTGTTTTTT
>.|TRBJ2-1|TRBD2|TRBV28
CASSGTSVTYNEQFF
TGTGCCAGCAGTGGTACTAGCGTCACCTACAATGAGCAGTTCTTC
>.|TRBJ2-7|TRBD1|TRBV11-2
CASSLDPGGRDEQYF
TGTGCCAGCAGCTTAGATCCAGGGGGTAGGGACGAGCAGTACTTC
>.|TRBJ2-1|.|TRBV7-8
CASVSDGSGYNEQFF
TGTGCCAGCGTGTCGGACGGGAGTGGGTACAATGAGCAGTTCTTC
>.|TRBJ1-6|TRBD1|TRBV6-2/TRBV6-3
CASGTVSGYSPLHF
TGTGCCAGCGGGACAGTCTCCGGGTATTCACCCCTCCACTTT
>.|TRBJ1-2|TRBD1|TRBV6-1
CASRGDRGRDGYTF
TGTGCCAGCAGGGGGGACAGGGGGCGAGATGGCTACACCTTC
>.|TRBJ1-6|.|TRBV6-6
CASSYLRNSPLHF
TGTGCCAGCAGTTACCTGCGGAATTCACCCCTCCACTTT
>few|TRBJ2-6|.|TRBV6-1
CASSSDDSGANVLTF
TGTGCCAGCAGTTCAGACGACTCTGGGGCCAACGTCCTGACTTTC
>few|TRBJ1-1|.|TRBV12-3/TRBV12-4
CASSLRGNTEAFF
TGTGCCAGCAGTTTGCGGGGGAACACTGAAGCTTTCTTT
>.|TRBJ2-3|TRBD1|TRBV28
CASSWTGAQYF
TGTGCCAGCAGTTGGACAGGGGCGCAGTATTTT
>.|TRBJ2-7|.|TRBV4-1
CASSQPTASYEQYF
TGCGCCAGCAGCCAACCGACAGCCTCCTACGAGCAGTACTTC
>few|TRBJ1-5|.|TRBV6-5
CASIYSRRDFNSNQPQHF
TGTGCCAGCATTTACTCTCGCAGGGACTTTAATAGCAATCAGCCCCAGCATTTT
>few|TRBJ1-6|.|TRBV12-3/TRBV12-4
CASSLRPRPLHF
TGTGCCAGCAGTTTAAGGCCGCGACCCCTCCACTTT
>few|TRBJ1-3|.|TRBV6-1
CASTPGNSGNTIYF
TGTGCCAGCACTCCAGGTAACTCTGGAAACACCATATATTTT
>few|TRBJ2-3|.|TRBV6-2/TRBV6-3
CASSYLDTQYF
TGTGCCAGCAGTTACCTGGATACGCAGTATTTT
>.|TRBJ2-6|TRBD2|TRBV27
CASRPGLRYSGANVLTF
TGTGCCAGCAGGCCGGGACTAAGGTACTCTGGGGCCAACGTCCTGACTTTC